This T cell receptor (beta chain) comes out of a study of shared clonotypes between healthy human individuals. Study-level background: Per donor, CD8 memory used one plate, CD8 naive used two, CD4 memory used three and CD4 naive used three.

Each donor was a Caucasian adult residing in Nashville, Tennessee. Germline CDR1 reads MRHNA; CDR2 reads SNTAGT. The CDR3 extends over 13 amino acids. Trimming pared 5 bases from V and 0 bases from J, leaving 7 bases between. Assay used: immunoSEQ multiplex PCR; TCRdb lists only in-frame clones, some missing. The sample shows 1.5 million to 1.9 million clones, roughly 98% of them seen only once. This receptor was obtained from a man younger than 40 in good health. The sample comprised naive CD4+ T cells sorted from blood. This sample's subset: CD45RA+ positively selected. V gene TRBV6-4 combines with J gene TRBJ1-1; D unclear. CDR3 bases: TGTGCCAGCAGTTCAAAACTGAACACTGAAGCTTTCTTT. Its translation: CASSSKLNTEAFF.